This note documents a single TCR beta chain sequence. Its antigen is currently not known. Base qualities are not at hand, and no much larger clone is one base apart. This sample stems from a study of blood T cells in healthy people across ages (dated by TCRdb to about 2015). For the wider study: In model experiments, roughly one uniquely barcoded TCR beta cDNA molecule per two T cells was captured by template switching. To track age-related changes in TCR beta repertoire diversity, the study relied on deep sequencing normalized with unique cDNA molecular identifiers. Four age groups were formed from the donors: young (average roughly 15 years), middle-aged (approximately 40), aged (over 55) and long-lived (approximately 78). To avoid experimental bias, donors of different ages were spread randomly across the sequencing lanes. The study analyzed two additional independent replicas of 1 million unique cDNA reads from the same blood draw for two donors, one aged 18 to 29 and one aged 80 or older.

Library preparation employed 5' RACE. The second PCR ran for roughly 7 to 11 cycles and used a J-beta primer mix along with a sample-barcoded 5' primer. A unique molecular identifier was introduced onto each TCR beta cDNA molecule by a template-switch 5' adaptor carrying 12 random nucleotides. Each sample yielded at least 2.5 million CDR3-containing paired-end reads. First-strand cDNA was synthesized from all RNA with the Mint cDNA synthesis kit, primed by a TRBC-specific oligonucleotide. All cDNA was treated with uracil-DNA glycosylase and then went through a first 18-cycle PCR with the universal primers M1SS and BC2_uni_R. The study's processing was this. Normalization of each sample was performed by random selection of 1 million high-quality reads, each carrying a distinct molecular identifier. Instead of being binned into consensus sequences, reads that shared molecular identifiers were thrown out. MiTCR, set to a Q25 quality threshold and the strictest error-elimination algorithm, was used for CDR3 identification, clonotype clustering and error correction. Lower-bound total TCR beta diversity was estimated with a nonparametric unseen species model using Euler transformation. TCRdb itself trimmed the public reads at Q25 with fastp, ran MiXCR and retained productive beta chains. Rows with a matching CDR3 protein are joined into one entry that keeps the most common DNA and genes. TCRdb's processing, not the authors' own work, is the source of the V and J calls. The sample includes some 1.8 million distinct CDR3 sequences, with approximately 39% observed a single time. The ten biggest clones cover roughly 23% of the sample.

Inclusive of the bounding cysteine and phenylalanine, the CDR3 is 14 residues long. Only CDR3 DNA is held: 42 bases, read in frame from base 1. Trimming removed 6 bases from V and 4 bases from J, leaving 14 bases between the germline ends. The donors were about 40 Caucasian individuals from Russia, aged roughly 6 to 100 years, who were systemically healthy. About 10 milliliters of peripheral blood were collected from each donor into EDTA-treated Vacutainer tubes. Ficoll-Paque density-gradient centrifugation was used to isolate PBMCs, with at least 7 million obtained per sample. Trizol reagent was used to extract total RNA from the PBMCs, yielding at least 5 micrograms per sample. The percentages of naive CD45RAhigh/CD27high T cells were determined by flow cytometry on a PBMC aliquot from every donor. The research as a whole found: Bulk unsorted PBMC profiling prevented conclusive comparison of naive and antigen-experienced compartments. Because the CMV infection status of the donors was unknown, age-related changes in expanded clonotypes may potentially have been confounded. Compared with the aged group, more naive CD4+ T cells, fewer expanded clones and increased TCR diversity were shown by the long-lived group, suggesting age selection. Estimates of total diversity based on one million sequenced T cells were regarded as lower bounds and as underestimates. There was a strong correlation between observed TCR beta diversity and the percentage of naive T cells measured by flow cytometry. As age increased, observed TCR beta diversity per million T cells dropped in a roughly linear way, and a significant reduction was already evident by age 40.

Specimen: blood. The TCR originated in a human donor in good health. This receptor chain uses TRBV12-3 or TRBV12-4 and TRBJ2-3; a tentative D match to TRBD2 spans 6 bases. The CDR3: CASRAGLWADTQYF. The nucleotide sequence reads as follows: TGTGCCAGCAGGGCGGGACTCTGGGCAGATACGCAGTATTTT.